This TCR beta chain stems from a study of CD8+CD57+ T cells in acquired aplastic anemia. Study-wide background: Sorted CD4+ and CD8+ cell DNA averaged approximately 3.4 ug.

The study, taken as a whole, reports: Controls and patients did not differ significantly in CD8+ Simpson's diversity. Patients had around 30 CD8+ CDR3 sequences in common with controls (the shared set).

The template used for profiling TCR beta VDJ and CDR3 was genomic DNA. Via MiXCR, TCRdb re-called the reads, giving one row per CDR3 protein. This sample has about 160,000 distinct CDR3 sequences, with approximately 40% found just once. In the case of this clonotype: The antigen remains unidentified.

The sample taken for sequencing was sorted CD4+, CD8+, or CD8+CD57+ T cells (not recorded which) from PBMCs. The clonotype originates from a human donor in good health.

The CDR3 coding sequence is TGCAGCCTATCGCGGCTCGGGACTTACAATGAGCAGTTCTTC. It translates to CSLSRLGTYNEQFF. The chain uses TRBV20-1 and TRBJ2-1; a possible D gene is TRBD2 (6 bases). The CDR3 covers 14 residues. Germline CDR1 DFQATT, CDR2 SNEGSKA (reference sequence).